This T cell receptor (beta chain) was obtained from a study of T cell repertoires in cytomegalovirus infection. TCRdb reanalysed the reads using MiXCR and keeps one entry per CDR3 protein. This table holds about 260,000 distinct CDR3 sequences, roughly 10% found once. Trimming shortened V by 5 bases and J by 1 base, and 14 bases separated the two germline ends. Looked up from germline, CDR1 is SEHNR and CDR2 is FQNEAQ (reference sequence). This CDR3 region has 15 residues. This clonotype was observed at least ten times. V usage is TRBV7-9 and J usage is TRBJ1-1; D not certain. The sequence was obtained from a human donor in good health (CMV status not recorded). Some clones in this sample may be carry-over from other donors' samples. Input material: PBMCs. CDR3 sequence (DNA): TGTGCCAGCAGCCCCATGGCAGGCGCGAACACTGAAGCTTTCTTT. Translated: CASSPMAGANTEAFF.